This TCR beta chain was sequenced during a study of T cell repertoires in cytomegalovirus infection. TCRdb called the reads again in MiXCR, with one record for every CDR3 protein. The sample has approximately 910,000 distinct CDR3 sequences; around 31% are singletons. On this clonotype itself: Its matching antigen is unknown.

The germline gives CDR1 SEHNR, CDR2 FQNEAQ (reference sequence). The CDR3 runs to 16 residues. V lost 6 bases, J lost 7 bases, and 15 bases stayed unmatched. The clonotype was recovered from a human donor in good health (CMV status not recorded). Some clones in this sample may be carry-over from other donors' samples. J is TRBJ2-3 and V is TRBV7-9; TRBD1 aligns across 8 bases. Sequences were derived from cultured CD8+ T cells from PBMCs, sampled from culture after CMV antigen stimulation. This CDR3 is CASRSTDRAISHTQYF. DNA for the CDR3: TGTGCCAGCAGGTCCACGGACAGGGCGATATCCCATACGCAGTATTTT.